These T cell receptor beta chains were read from a single sample in a study of CD8 T cells in Susac syndrome. From the immunoSEQ multiplex PCR reads, TCRdb called clonotypes with MiXCR, one entry per CDR3 protein. The data hold 250,000 to 350,000 distinct CDR3 sequences, with around 92% observed a single time. The sample consisted of CD4+ T cells from PBMCs. The origin of the receptors is a human donor with multiple sclerosis. Each CDR3 is given with its conserved first and last residue. The order of the fields is V gene, J gene, CDR3 protein.

v_call: TRBV14
j_call: TRBJ2-1
cdr3_aa: CASSQVAGRTLNEQFF

v_call: TRBV7-9
j_call: TRBJ2-7
cdr3_aa: CASSHPNGEQYF

v_call: TRBV11-2
j_call: TRBJ1-1
cdr3_aa: CASSPQTEINTEAFF

v_call: TRBV19
j_call: TRBJ1-1
cdr3_aa: CASSIDAWQTTGAFF

v_call: TRBV19
j_call: TRBJ1-1
cdr3_aa: CASSIEGQGRRTEAFF

v_call: TRBV30
j_call: TRBJ1-2
cdr3_aa: CAWNPQGIGGYTF

v_call: TRBV5-4
j_call: TRBJ2-7
cdr3_aa: CASSGGQETYEQYF

v_call: TRBV2
j_call: TRBJ2-2
cdr3_aa: CASSGVGETGELFF

v_call: TRBV30
j_call: TRBJ1-2
cdr3_aa: CAWSRDRRFYGYTF

v_call: TRBV25-1
j_call: TRBJ2-1
cdr3_aa: CASSILGADNEQFF

v_call: TRBV7-9
j_call: TRBJ2-3
cdr3_aa: CASSLPGRGNTQYF

v_call: TRBV19
j_call: TRBJ2-1
cdr3_aa: CASSPVSSRGRYNEQFF

v_call: TRBV24-1
j_call: TRBJ1-5
cdr3_aa: CATPPARTGNNQPQHF

v_call: TRBV12-3/TRBV12-4
j_call: TRBJ2-3
cdr3_aa: CASSSTSGTPDTQYF

v_call: TRBV30
j_call: TRBJ1-2
cdr3_aa: CAWSGDYFGGNYGYTF

v_call: TRBV10-3
j_call: TRBJ2-2
cdr3_aa: CAISELSQPGELFF

v_call: TRBV6-1
j_call: TRBJ1-2
cdr3_aa: CASSSMGQGVDWSNYGYTF

v_call: TRBV5-1
j_call: TRBJ2-7
cdr3_aa: CASSLSSASGGTYEQYF

v_call: TRBV7-6
j_call: TRBJ2-7
cdr3_aa: CASSPLRGYYEQYF

v_call: TRBV2
j_call: TRBJ2-2
cdr3_aa: CASSGLAVNTGELFF

v_call: TRBV7-9
j_call: TRBJ1-1
cdr3_aa: CASSAGLRSTEAFF

v_call: TRBV15
j_call: TRBJ2-7
cdr3_aa: CATSRDYGANSYEQYF

v_call: TRBV2
j_call: TRBJ2-1
cdr3_aa: CASSSSGTGNYNEQFF

v_call: TRBV2
j_call: TRBJ1-1
cdr3_aa: CASRPDAGSTEAFF

v_call: TRBV10-3
j_call: TRBJ2-6
cdr3_aa: CAISALLGSGANVLTF

v_call: TRBV27
j_call: TRBJ2-5
cdr3_aa: CASSLPGDQETQYF

v_call: TRBV7-8
j_call: TRBJ1-5
cdr3_aa: CASSLIAGLSNQPQHF

v_call: TRBV20-1
j_call: TRBJ2-5
cdr3_aa: CSARPGTSGIRETQYF

v_call: TRBV6-2/TRBV6-3
j_call: TRBJ2-1
cdr3_aa: CASTVASEYNEQFF

v_call: TRBV20-1
j_call: TRBJ1-5
cdr3_aa: CSARQQGQPQHF

v_call: TRBV20-1
j_call: TRBJ1-5
cdr3_aa: CSATTGDRGLDQPQHF

v_call: TRBV19
j_call: TRBJ1-5
cdr3_aa: CASRPQGDQPQHF

v_call: TRBV20-1
j_call: TRBJ2-5
cdr3_aa: CSATSLARRETQYF

v_call: TRBV3-1
j_call: TRBJ2-3
cdr3_aa: CASSQDQGATDTQYF

v_call: TRBV5-4
j_call: TRBJ2-3
cdr3_aa: CASSLEVQRRPDTQYF

v_call: TRBV4-3
j_call: TRBJ2-7
cdr3_aa: CASSQDLPGPGEQYF

v_call: TRBV29-1
j_call: TRBJ1-2
cdr3_aa: CSVGVGDGYTF

v_call: TRBV5-4
j_call: TRBJ2-1
cdr3_aa: CASSLLTATSPSNEQFF

v_call: TRBV6-6
j_call: TRBJ2-7
cdr3_aa: CASSYSPVSYEQYF

v_call: TRBV2
j_call: TRBJ1-4
cdr3_aa: CASSRRVTGVEKLFF

v_call: TRBV20-1
j_call: TRBJ1-5
cdr3_aa: CSARGGVDQPQHF

v_call: TRBV11-1
j_call: TRBJ2-1
cdr3_aa: CASSSRLAGYYNEQFF

v_call: TRBV24-1
j_call: TRBJ2-3
cdr3_aa: CATSDGARDTQYF

v_call: TRBV6-5
j_call: TRBJ1-2
cdr3_aa: CASSYSARAGGGYTF

v_call: TRBV28
j_call: TRBJ1-6
cdr3_aa: CASSPGPSSYNSPLHF

v_call: TRBV19
j_call: TRBJ1-5
cdr3_aa: CASSILDRNRQPQHF

v_call: TRBV19
j_call: TRBJ1-5
cdr3_aa: CAGGLGGYQPQHF

v_call: TRBV9
j_call: TRBJ1-1
cdr3_aa: CASSVVQGARAFF

v_call: TRBV30
j_call: TRBJ2-3
cdr3_aa: CAWERLARDTQYF

v_call: TRBV4-2
j_call: TRBJ2-2
cdr3_aa: CASSQAGGRSTGELFF

v_call: TRBV7-2
j_call: TRBJ2-1
cdr3_aa: CASSLVGTSGTHEQFF

v_call: TRBV12-3/TRBV12-4
j_call: TRBJ2-4
cdr3_aa: CASSARGAPKNIQYF

v_call: TRBV3-1
j_call: TRBJ2-2
cdr3_aa: CASSPWTRQSTGELFF

v_call: TRBV6-2/TRBV6-3
j_call: TRBJ1-5
cdr3_aa: CASSDSFGGMPQHF

v_call: TRBV12-3/TRBV12-4
j_call: TRBJ2-7
cdr3_aa: CASSLQGASYEQYF

v_call: TRBV3-1
j_call: TRBJ1-2
cdr3_aa: CASSQGARNYGYTF

v_call: TRBV18
j_call: TRBJ2-1
cdr3_aa: CASSPSLFYDSYNEQFF

v_call: TRBV9
j_call: TRBJ2-3
cdr3_aa: CASSAGTETDTQYF